These 3 T cell receptor beta chains were all obtained from the same sample, sequenced in a study of blood T cell repertoires in COVID-19. Produced via immunoSEQ multiplex PCR; TCRdb's table is partial and in-frame only. The data hold under 200,000 clones, with roughly three quarters observed a single time. The sequencing input was peripheral blood. Every receptor here comes from a woman aged 40 to 50 with COVID-19, enrolled during active disease.

V and J are TRBV20-1 and TRBJ2-7, with D unresolved. Germline V gene lookup returns CDR1 DFQATT and CDR2 SNEGSKA (reference sequence). V was pared by 3 bases and J by 0 bases, with 12 bases between. The CDR3 has 14 amino acids. CDR3: CSASPAIDSYEQYF. The DNA for the CDR3 is TGCAGTGCTAGTCCAGCGATCGACTCCTACGAGCAGTACTTC.

The chain joins TRBV27 to TRBJ2-7; TRBD1 agrees at 8 bases. The CDR3 runs 16 residues. V trimming: 3 bases; J trimming: 8 bases; junction bases outside the gene matches: 15. CDR1 is MNHEY, CDR2 SMNVEV, per germline (reference sequence). CDR3 nucleotide sequence: TGTGCCAGCAGTTTTAATTTCAGGGGGCTGGCAGGTAAGCAGTACTTC. Its translation: CASSFNFRGLAGKQYF.

V and J are TRBV2 and TRBJ1-1; maybe TRBD1 (5 bases). The CDR3 is 15 residues long. Between the trimmed V and J ends, which lost 7 bases and 1 base, there was a span of 16 bases. Germline V CDR1 and CDR2: SNHLY, FYNNEI. CDR3: CASKGARRTNTEAFF. The DNA for the CDR3 is TGTGCCAGCAAAGGGGCAAGGAGAACGAACACTGAAGCTTTCTTT.